The TCR beta chain described here comes from a study of cytomegalovirus exposure and HLA in healthy donors. The germline V and J ends were trimmed by 0 bases and 7 bases, with 13 bases remaining between them. The CDR3 sequence is 15 residues long. Germline V gene sequence: CDR1 MGHRA, CDR2 YSYEKL. Use of 60 Vbeta and 13 Jbeta primers characterized the PCR. TCRdb keeps only in-frame clones here, not all; method: immunoSEQ multiplex PCR. The table records fewer than 85,000 clones, 70% to 80% of them present only once. This clonotype was obtained from a man aged 35-49 years in good health and CMV-seropositive. This chain links TRBV4-1 with TRBJ1-5, with a weak D call TRBD1 (6 bases). Sequencing input: PBMCs. The CDR3 nucleotides are TGCGCCAGCAGCCAAGAAATACAGGGCTCCCAGCCCCAGCATTTT. Amino acids: CASSQEIQGSQPQHF.